The entry below describes one T cell receptor beta chain. Its antigen is not identified. The data belong to a study of response to subunit inactivated influenza vaccine. General observations from the study: Few new T cells, the authors suggested, are recruited by each seasonal influenza vaccination.

The CDR3 is 15 residues long. Germline assignment: CDR1 LGHNA and CDR2 YNFKEQ. Trimming stripped 4 bases from V and 5 bases from J, with 15 bases between. MiXCR, applied by TCRdb to the RT-PCR reads, yields one record per CDR3 protein. This table holds 500,000 to 550,000 distinct CDR3 sequences, about 7.6% found once. The rearrangement links TRBV4-2 to TRBJ2-1, with D unresolved. This specimen consisted of PBMCs from blood, obtained less than 30 months after vaccination. This TCR was sampled from a man between 50 and 75 years old who received an inactivated influenza vaccine. The CDR3 protein is CASSLRTLSNNEQFF. CDR3 in DNA: TGTGCCAGCAGCCTAAGGACCCTATCTAACAATGAGCAGTTCTTC.